Below, 22 T cell receptor beta chains from the same sample are listed, as sequenced in a study of T cell responses to AZD1222 COVID-19 vaccine. Sequencing was performed with immunoSEQ multiplex PCR; in TCRdb, only in-frame clones are kept and a portion is missing. The repertoire has more than 75,000 clones, about 90% of them found once; the top ten carry 7.5%. Sequences were derived from peripheral blood, sampled on day 0 of AZD1222 vaccination. These receptors originate from an adult in good health.

The chain is built from TRBV4-1 and TRBJ2-3; TRBD1 might be the D (7 bases). V lost 0 bases, J lost 5 bases, and 18 bases lay in between. The CDR3 runs 17 residues. The germline CDR1 and CDR2 sequences are MGHRA and YSYEKL. CDR3 DNA: TGCGCCAGCAGCCAAGAGGGGGGCAGGGGGTTTGGAGATACGCAGTATTTT. Protein: CASSQEGGRGFGDTQYF.

In the case of this clone: Other DNA sequences in the sample encode the same CDR3. The rearrangement uses TRBV4-2 and TRBJ1-1; TRBD1 might be the D (5 bases). Germline V gene sequence: CDR1 LGHNA, CDR2 YNFKEQ. Trimming removed 1 base at V and 3 bases at J, with 9 bases between. The CDR3 totals 14 residues. The CDR3 DNA is TGTGCCAGCAGCCAAGGCGACAGAGACACTGAAGCTTTCTTT. It encodes CASSQGDRDTEAFF.

This clone was seen more than once but under ten times. The V call is TRBV6-5, the J call TRBJ1-1; no firm D call. The germline V and J ends were trimmed by 7 bases and 3 bases, with 12 bases remaining between them. The CDR3 is 13 amino acids. Per the germline V gene, CDR1 is MNHEY and CDR2 is SVGAGI. The CDR3 loop reads CASMRSSDTEAFF. The CDR3 DNA sequence: TGTGCCAGCATGAGGAGCTCTGACACTGAAGCTTTCTTT.

The chain recombines TRBV4-3 with TRBJ1-2; the D gene is possibly TRBD1 (5 bases). The CDR3 length is 17 residues. V dropped 0 bases and J dropped 0 bases, with 14 bases sitting between them. Germline assignment: CDR1 LGHNA and CDR2 YSLEER. The CDR3 region has the DNA TGCGCCAGCAGCCAAGATATGGAAGGGGACCCTAACTATGGCTACACCTTC. Translated, it gives CASSQDMEGDPNYGYTF.

The rearrangement uses TRBV18 and TRBJ2-7; 7 nucleotides align to TRBD1. The CDR3 has 16 residues. Germline V gene sequence: CDR1 KGHSH, CDR2 LQKENI. V was clipped by 3 bases and J by 4 bases; unmatched bases: 12. The CDR3 nucleotides read TGTGCCAGCTCACCCCCCGGGACAGATAATAGGTACGAGCAGTACTTC. Translation gives CASSPPGTDNRYEQYF.

CDR3: CALRSVGGGSYEQYF. The CDR3 DNA follows: TGTGCCTTAAGATCGGTGGGCGGTGGTTCCTACGAGCAGTACTTC. The chain links TRBV30 to TRBJ2-7; no definite D call. The germline V gene has CDR1 GTSNPN and CDR2 SVGIG (reference sequence). This CDR3 spans 15 amino acids. V lost 7 bases and J lost 1, with 20 bases in between.

The chain combines TRBV10-1 with TRBJ2-7; 8 bases are shared with TRBD1. With 5 bases clipped from V and 1 base from J, the junction kept 4 bases outside the gene matches. Germline V gene sequence: CDR1 WNHNN, CDR2 SYGVQD (reference sequence). The CDR3 has 14 residues. In DNA form, the CDR3 reads TGCGCCAGCAGTAGGACAGGGTTTTCCTACGAGCAGTACTTC. Encoded protein: CASSRTGFSYEQYF.

This clone was seen only once. The chain combines TRBV28 with TRBJ1-5; D perhaps matches TRBD1 (6 bases). The length of the CDR3 is 15 residues. Deletions cut 5 bases from V and 3 bases from J, with 14 bases between. Germline V gene sequence: CDR1 MDHEN, CDR2 SYDVKM. In DNA form, the CDR3 reads TGTGCCAGCAGTCCCCTGGACAGTTTCAATCAGCCCCAGCATTTT. Its translation is CASSPLDSFNQPQHF.

The rearrangement joins TRBV28 to TRBJ1-2, with 10 bases lining up with TRBD1. The CDR3 spans 16 residues. Germline CDR1 reads MDHEN; CDR2 reads SYDVKM. Trimming at V came to 10 bases and at J to 4 bases, leaving 15 bases not matched to a gene. In nucleotides, the CDR3 is TGTGCCACCCGGCGAGGGGGGGGACAGGGGCCCTATGGCTACACCTTC. Amino acid sequence: CATRRGGGQGPYGYTF.

This clone appeared a single time. The genes are TRBV20-1 and TRBJ2-3; no clear D gene. This CDR3 comprises 11 residues. Germline-derived CDR1 and CDR2 are DFQATT and SNEGSKA (reference sequence). Between the trimmed V and J ends, which lost 6 bases and 5 bases, there was a span of 9 bases. The CDR3 loop is CSAGLGDTQYF. The CDR3 DNA reads as TGCAGTGCGGGATTGGGAGATACGCAGTATTTT.

The CDR3 nucleotides read TGTGCCAGCAGTTGGTCTCGAGGGGGCTCGGGGGGAAACACCATATATTTT. Amino acid sequence: CASSWSRGGSGGNTIYF. The chain couples TRBV25-1 to TRBJ1-3, with TRBD1 identical over 7 bases. The CDR3 has 17 amino acids. Germline V lookup: CDR1 MGHDK, CDR2 SYGVNS. With V trimmed by 5 bases and J by 4 bases, 14 bases remained unmatched.

The chain carries TRBV7-3 and TRBJ1-3; D may be TRBD1 (5 bases). This CDR3 contains 16 residues. V lost 0 bases, J lost 0 bases, and 9 bases lay in between. Germline V gene data show CDR1 as SGHTA and CDR2 as FQGTGA. CDR3 protein: CASSLTQAASGNTIYF. The DNA for the CDR3 is TGTGCCAGCAGCTTAACACAGGCTGCCTCTGGAAACACCATATATTTT.

The chain carries TRBV7-2 and TRBJ2-7, with 9 bases matching TRBD2. The CDR3 runs 15 residues. J was trimmed by 3 bases and V by 8 bases; bases with no gene match: 11. The germline V gene encodes CDR1 SGHTA and CDR2 FQGNSA. The chain's CDR3 is CASSPGGGGGYEQYF. CDR3 bases: TGTGCCAGCTCCCCTGGCGGGGGGGGAGGCTACGAGCAGTACTTC.

This chain joins TRBV30 and TRBJ1-2; D is ambiguous. Germline lookup yields CDR1 GTSNPN and CDR2 SVGIG (reference sequence). The length of the CDR3 is 12 residues. Trimming cost V 2 bases and J 4 bases, with 8 bases left between them. The CDR3 DNA reads as TGTGCCTGGAGTAGTCTAGGCTATGGCTACACCTTC. This sequence encodes CAWSSLGYGYTF. Variable domain in full (rest from reference TRBV30 and TRBJ1-2): SQTIHQWPATLVQPVGSPLSLECTVEGTSNPNLYWYRQAAGRGLQLLFYSVGIGQISSEVPQNLSASRPQDRQFILSSKKLLLSDSGFYLCAWSSLGYGYTFGSGTRLTVV.

V is TRBV2 and J is TRBJ2-3; D ambiguous. Deletions cut 5 bases from V and 5 bases from J, with 17 bases between. From germline, CDR1 is SNHLY and CDR2 FYNNEI. The CDR3 runs to 15 residues. DNA of the CDR3: TGTGCCAGCAGTCCCCTGGAAAGTTCCCTAGATACGCAGTATTTT. Translating gives CASSPLESSLDTQYF.

This clone turned up a few times. Germline is not matched at one junction end, which may reflect a read error. The gene calls are TRBV4-3 and TRBJ1-1; D not certain. CDR1 is LGHNA and CDR2 is YSLEER in the germline V gene. CDR3 length equals 15 residues. The CDR3 reads CASSQEPKGNTEAFF. The CDR3 region has the DNA TGCGCCAGCAGTCAAGAGCCGAAAGGGAACACTGAAGCTTTCTTT.

V is TRBV19 and J is TRBJ1-6; 9 bases match TRBD1. After removal of 6 bases from V and 9 bases from J, the junction contained 12 bases not matched to a gene. The CDR3 runs 16 residues. Germline CDR1 LNHDA, CDR2 SQIVND (reference sequence). The CDR3 here is CASRPGGTGYSSPLHF. CDR3 DNA sequence: TGTGCCAGTAGGCCCGGCGGGACAGGGTATTCTTCACCCCTCCACTTT.

The chain recombines TRBV5-1 with TRBJ2-3; D possibly matches TRBD1 or TRBD2 (5 bases each). This CDR3 contains 17 residues. Trimming stripped 2 bases from V and 0 bases from J, with 16 bases between. Germline CDR1 reads SGHRS; CDR2 reads YFSETQ. The CDR3 DNA reads TGCGCCAGCAGCTTTACGAGGGGACCTTCTAGCACAGATACGCAGTATTTT. Translation gives CASSFTRGPSSTDTQYF.

The V and J genes are TRBV5-1 and TRBJ2-3; no firm D call. CDR3 length: 12 amino acids. V was pared by 3 bases and J by 7 bases, with 9 bases between. Germline V lookup: CDR1 SGHRS, CDR2 YFSETQ. CDR3 bases: TGCGCCAGCAGCTCCCTGGGGAATACGCAGTATTTT. The encoded protein is CASSSLGNTQYF.

J is TRBJ2-5 and V is TRBV11-2; no definite D call. The CDR3 has 15 residues. Looked up from germline, CDR1 is SGHAT and CDR2 is FQNNGV. The V end was cut by 4 bases, the J end by 3 bases, with 15 bases between. For the CDR3, the DNA is TGTGCCAGCAGCTCAAGACGGCAGCTTAAAGAGACCCAGTACTTC. Translation gives CASSSRRQLKETQYF.

The V call is TRBV11-3, the J call TRBJ2-1, with D tentatively TRBD1 (5 bases). V shed 5 bases and J shed 6 bases, with 14 bases lying between them. The CDR3 is made up of 14 amino acids. Germline V gene data show CDR1 as SGHNT and CDR2 as YENEEA. Here the CDR3 reads CASSPDSMGNEQFF. CDR3 bases: TGTGCCAGCAGCCCCGACAGTATGGGCAATGAGCAGTTCTTC.

The chain is built from TRBV11-2 and TRBJ2-3; 7 bases match TRBD1. CDR3 length equals 15 residues. Germline V gene data show CDR1 as SGHAT and CDR2 as FQNNGV. Trimming at V came to 5 bases and at J to 3 bases, leaving 8 bases not matched to a gene. CDR3 residues: CASSPQGQLTDTQYF. The CDR3 nucleotides are TGTGCCAGCAGCCCCCAGGGACAGTTAACAGATACGCAGTATTTT.